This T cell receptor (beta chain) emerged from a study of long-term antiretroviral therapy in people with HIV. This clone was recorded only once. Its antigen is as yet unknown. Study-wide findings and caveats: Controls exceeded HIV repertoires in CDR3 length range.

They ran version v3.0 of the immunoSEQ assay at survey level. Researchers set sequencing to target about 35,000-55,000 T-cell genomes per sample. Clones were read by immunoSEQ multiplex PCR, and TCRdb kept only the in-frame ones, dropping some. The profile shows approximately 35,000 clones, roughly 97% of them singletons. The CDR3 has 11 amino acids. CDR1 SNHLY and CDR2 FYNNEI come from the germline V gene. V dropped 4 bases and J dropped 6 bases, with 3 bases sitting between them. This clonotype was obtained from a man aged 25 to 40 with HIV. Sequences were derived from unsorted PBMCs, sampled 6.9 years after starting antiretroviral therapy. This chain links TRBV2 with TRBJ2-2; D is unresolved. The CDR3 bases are TGTGCCAGCAGTGTAGCCGGGGAGCTGTTTTTT. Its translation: CASSVAGELFF. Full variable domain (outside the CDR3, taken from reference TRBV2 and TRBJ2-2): EPEVTQTPSHQVTQMGQEVILRCVPISNHLYFYWYRQILGQKVEFLVSFYNNEISEKSEIFDDQFSVERPDGSNFTLKIRSTKLEDSAMYFCASSVAGELFFGEGSRLTVL.